The 28 T cell receptor beta chains below come from one sample, sequenced in a study of graft-versus-host responses after intestinal transplantation. Clones were sequenced by immunoSEQ multiplex PCR, and TCRdb holds only the in-frame ones, with some missing. The sample yields 13,000 to 15,000 clones, about 67% seen once. Lymphocytes from graft epithelium and lamina propria were isolated. The sequences come from ileum tissue, collected 16 days after intestinal transplant. These receptors were obtained from a human patient who received an intestinal transplant, so some T cells may come from the graft donor.

This clone was seen just once. The chain is built from TRBV6-6 and TRBJ2-2; 10 bases line up with TRBD2. There are 15 residues in the CDR3. Trimming cost V 4 bases and J 4 bases; bases outside gene matches: 3. Germline lookup yields CDR1 MNHNY and CDR2 SVGAGI (reference sequence). Here the CDR3 DNA reads TGTGCCAGCAGTTTCAGACTAGCGGGCACCGGGGAGCTGTTTTTT. Its protein product is CASSFRLAGTGELFF.

V gene TRBV9 combines with J gene TRBJ2-4; D call uncertain. Germline V lookup: CDR1 SGDLS, CDR2 YYNGEE. The CDR3 extends over 13 amino acids. Trimming took off 0 bases at V and 8 bases at J, with 9 bases between the two ends. CDR3 nucleotide sequence: TGTGCCAGCAGCGTAGGAGCCGCGGACATTCAGTACTTC. This codes for CASSVGAADIQYF.

The genes are TRBV29-1 and TRBJ2-7; weak D call: TRBD2 (6 bases). In germline, CDR1 is SQVTM, CDR2 ANQGSEA. With 6 bases removed from V and 4 bases from J, the gap between germline ends came to 19 bases. There are 14 residues in the CDR3. The DNA for the CDR3 is TGCAGCGTCGCCGGGTCTGCCGGGAGATACGAGCAGTACTTC. Translating it yields CSVAGSAGRYEQYF.

V and J are TRBV6-1 and TRBJ1-2; 7 positions agree with TRBD1. The V gene's germline CDR1 is MNHNS and CDR2 SASEGT. V gave up 9 bases and J gave up 2 bases; unmatched junction bases: 6. The CDR3 runs to 13 residues. The CDR3 sequence is CARSGGSNYGYTF. DNA for the CDR3: TGTGCCAGGTCAGGGGGGTCCAACTATGGCTACACCTTC.

This chain uses TRBV6-6 with TRBJ1-2; 9 positions match TRBD1. Looked up from germline, CDR1 is MNHNY and CDR2 is SVGAGI (reference sequence). V shed 6 bases and J 4 bases; nucleotides not matched to a gene: 6. This CDR3 is 14 amino acids long. CDR3 protein: CASREPGQGYGYTF. CDR3 nucleotides: TGTGCCAGCAGGGAACCGGGACAGGGCTATGGCTACACCTTC.

The V and J genes are TRBV5-1 and TRBJ2-7; D possibly corresponds to TRBD2 (6 bases). Germline V gene sequence: CDR1 SGHRS, CDR2 YFSETQ. This CDR3 is 13 amino acids long. Between the trimmed V and J ends, which lost 4 bases and 2 bases, there was a span of 10 bases. CDR3 DNA sequence: TGCGCCAGCAGCGGGGGGACCACCTACGAGCAGTACTTC. Translated, it gives CASSGGTTYEQYF. Drawing the rest from reference TRBV5-1 and TRBJ2-7, the complete variable domain is KAGVTQTPRYLIKTRGQQVTLSCSPISGHRSVSWYQQTPGQGLQFLFEYFSETQRNKGNFPGRFSGRQFSNSRSEMNVSTLELGDSALYLCASSGGTTYEQYFGPGTRLTVT.

V is TRBV4-1 and J is TRBJ2-2; 14 bases are a match to TRBD2. Germline CDR1 MGHRA, CDR2 YSYEKL. With V trimmed by 1 base and J by 8 bases, 0 bases remained unmatched. The CDR3 sequence is 15 residues long. CDR3 in DNA: TGCGCCAGCAGCCAAGGACTAGCGGGAGGGGGGGAGCTGTTTTTT. Amino acid sequence: CASSQGLAGGGELFF.

The chain carries TRBV27 and TRBJ2-5; 7 bases are a match to TRBD1. Trimming at V came to 5 bases and at J to 5 bases, leaving 8 bases not matched to a gene. The CDR3 runs to 14 residues. In germline, CDR1 is MNHEY, CDR2 SMNVEV (reference sequence). The CDR3 DNA reads as TGTGCCAGCAGTCTAACAGGGGCGTGGGAGACCCAGTACTTC. Its protein is CASSLTGAWETQYF.

This clone was seen a handful of times. The chain recombines TRBV25-1 with TRBJ2-7, with 7 nucleotides matching TRBD1. This CDR3 spans 14 amino acids. V trimming: 1 base; J trimming: 0 bases; junction bases outside the gene matches: 0. In germline, CDR1 is MGHDK, CDR2 SYGVNS. This CDR3 is CASSESGGSYEQYF. Written as DNA, the CDR3 is TGTGCCAGCAGTGAATCAGGGGGCTCCTACGAGCAGTACTTC.

The J gene is TRBJ2-1, the V gene TRBV7-3; D is perhaps TRBD2 (6 bases). The germline V gene has CDR1 SGHTA and CDR2 FQGTGA. Trimming removed 2 bases from V and 2 bases from J, with 10 bases in between. This CDR3 contains 15 residues. The CDR3 reads CASSLGGEAYNEQFF. CDR3 sequence (DNA): TGTGCCAGCAGCTTAGGCGGGGAGGCCTACAATGAGCAGTTCTTC.

This clone was detected only a few times. V is TRBV6-5 and J is TRBJ1-2, with 9 bases aligning to TRBD1. Germline V CDR1 and CDR2: MNHEY, SVGAGI. This CDR3 region has 14 residues. J was trimmed by 6 bases and V by 5 bases; bases with no gene match: 7. The CDR3 DNA is TGTGCCAGCAGTGTAATCGGACAGGGGAATGGCTACACCTTC. It encodes CASSVIGQGNGYTF.

The chain carries TRBV7-6 and TRBJ1-1; D is possibly TRBD1 (6 bases). The CDR3 is 14 residues long. V lost 1 base and J lost 5, with 11 bases in between. Germline-derived CDR1 and CDR2 are SGHVS and FNYEAQ. The CDR3 sequence is CASSLELGATEAFF. CDR3 bases: TGTGCCAGCAGCTTAGAACTGGGGGCGACTGAAGCTTTCTTT.

The chain employs TRBV28 and TRBJ2-3; 14 bases are shared with TRBD2. This CDR3 contains 19 residues. V gave up 4 bases and J gave up 5 bases; unmatched junction bases: 14. Germline CDR1 MDHEN, CDR2 SYDVKM. In nucleotides, the CDR3 is TGTGCCAGCAGTTCGCCCCGGACTAGCGGGAGGTCGCGGGTAGATACGCAGTATTTT. Translating it yields CASSSPRTSGRSRVDTQYF.

This chain uses TRBV5-6 with TRBJ1-5; the D gene is possibly TRBD1 (6 bases). Germline-derived CDR1 and CDR2 are SGHDT and YYEEEE. The germline V and J ends were trimmed by 2 bases and 2 bases, with 17 bases remaining between them. The CDR3 has 17 residues. The CDR3 bases are TGTGCCAGCAGCTTACGAAAACAGGGAGGGGGCAATCAGCCCCAGCATTTT. Translated: CASSLRKQGGGNQPQHF.

The chain carries TRBV4-1 and TRBJ1-2, with D perhaps matching TRBD1 (6 bases). Germline V gene sequence: CDR1 MGHRA, CDR2 YSYEKL. The V and J ends lost 2 bases and 0 bases respectively, with 13 bases between them. The CDR3 extends over 16 amino acids. CDR3 nucleotides: TGCGCCAGCAGCCAATTAGGGACACCTACTAACTATGGCTACACCTTC. Protein sequence: CASSQLGTPTNYGYTF.

This chain connects TRBV6-6 to TRBJ1-5; D is possibly TRBD1 (6 bases). The CDR3 runs 12 residues. Trimming shortened V by 6 bases and J by 5 bases, and 8 bases separated the two germline ends. Germline CDR1 MNHNY, CDR2 SVGAGI (reference sequence). The CDR3, as DNA: TGTGCCAGCAGGGCAGGGGATCAGCCCCAGCATTTT. This gives the protein CASRAGDQPQHF.

This clone was counted only a few times. The V and J genes are TRBV27 and TRBJ2-7; 9 nucleotides match TRBD1. The germline gives CDR1 MNHEY, CDR2 SMNVEV (reference sequence). V was clipped by 6 bases and J by 0 bases; unmatched bases: 6. The CDR3 totals 15 residues. CDR3 region: CASSPDRGSSYEQYF. The DNA for the CDR3 is TGTGCCAGCAGCCCCGACAGGGGGAGCTCCTACGAGCAGTACTTC.

CDR3 sequence (DNA): TGCGCCAGCAGCTTAGGGACAGGGGGCGCCGAGACCCAGTACTTC. Translated: CASSLGTGGAETQYF. The chain uses TRBV5-1 and TRBJ2-5; 12 bases match TRBD1. The V gene's germline CDR1 is SGHRS and CDR2 YFSETQ. V dropped 2 bases and J dropped 5; count of bases not matched to a gene: 4. The CDR3 covers 15 residues.

V and J are TRBV27 and TRBJ2-1, with TRBD2 as a possible D gene (6 bases). Trimming removed 3 bases at V and 4 bases at J, with 7 bases between. Germline CDR1 and CDR2: MNHEY and SMNVEV (reference sequence). This CDR3 is built from 13 residues. The CDR3 DNA follows: TGTGCCAGCAGTTTCGGGAGTTACAATGAGCAGTTCTTC. This encodes CASSFGSYNEQFF.

This chain links TRBV25-1 with TRBJ1-6, with a tentative D call TRBD1 (6 bases). V was pared by 4 bases and J by 7 bases, with 14 bases between. Germline values: CDR1 MGHDK, CDR2 SYGVNS. CDR3 length: 15 amino acids. The DNA of the CDR3 is TGTGCCAGCAGTGTCACCACAGGGCCCAATTCACCCCTCCACTTT. The encoded protein is CASSVTTGPNSPLHF.

V is TRBV28 and J is TRBJ2-3, with D possibly TRBD1 on 6 matching bases. Deletions cut 3 bases from V and 2 bases from J, with 15 bases between. Germline lookup yields CDR1 MDHEN and CDR2 SYDVKM. The CDR3 has 16 amino acids. The CDR3 sequence is CASSFWGRQDTDTQYF. In DNA form, the CDR3 reads TGTGCCAGCAGTTTCTGGGGGCGGCAAGACACAGATACGCAGTATTTT.

V usage is TRBV6-6 and J usage is TRBJ2-5, with 7 bases fitting TRBD1. The length of the CDR3 is 13 residues. Germline CDR1 reads MNHNY; CDR2 reads SVGAGI (reference sequence). J gave up 5 bases and V 5 bases, and 5 bases lay outside the gene matches. CDR3 sequence reads: CASSGQELETQYF. DNA of the CDR3: TGTGCCAGCAGTGGACAGGAATTGGAGACCCAGTACTTC.

J is TRBJ2-5 and V is TRBV20-1; D remains ambiguous. Germline-derived CDR1 and CDR2 are DFQATT and SNEGSKA (reference sequence). This CDR3 is 10 amino acids long. V was cut by 4 bases and J by 4 bases, with 4 bases left in between. Here the CDR3 DNA reads TGCAGTGCTACCTTAGAGACCCAGTACTTC. It codes for CSATLETQYF.

The chain uses TRBV11-2 and TRBJ2-7; D perhaps matches TRBD1 (5 bases). The germline gives CDR1 SGHAT, CDR2 FQNNGV. CDR3 length equals 13 residues. The V and J ends lost 2 bases and 8 bases respectively, with 13 bases between them. This CDR3 is CASSLTQGIQQYF. CDR3 in DNA: TGTGCCAGCAGCTTAACCCAGGGCATCCAGCAGTACTTC. Based on the CDR3 plus reference TRBV11-2 and TRBJ2-7, the full variable domain is EAGVAQSPRYKIIEKRQSVAFWCNPISGHATLYWYQQILGQGPKLLIQFQNNGVVDDSQLPKDRFSAERLKGVDSTLKIQPAKLEDSAVYLCASSLTQGIQQYFGPGTRLTVT.

The chain uses TRBV6-1 and TRBJ1-6; 8 positions agree with TRBD1. V gave up 7 bases and J gave up 7 bases; unmatched junction bases: 6. The CDR3 is 14 amino acids. Germline assignment: CDR1 MNHNS and CDR2 SASEGT. The CDR3 DNA follows: TGTGCCAGCATCTGGACAGGGTCAAATTCACCCCTCCACTTT. Translated: CASIWTGSNSPLHF.

The genes are TRBV19 and TRBJ2-7; TRBD2 is a possible D gene (6 bases). This CDR3 comprises 13 residues. V dropped 5 bases and J dropped 4 bases, with 12 bases sitting between them. Germline CDR1 and CDR2: LNHDA and SQIVND (reference sequence). In DNA form, the CDR3 reads TGTGCCAGTAGTGCTACCGGGGGATACGAGCAGTACTTC. It codes for CASSATGGYEQYF.

The chain carries TRBV9 and TRBJ1-2, with TRBD1 matching over 8 bases. CDR1 and CDR2 (germline): SGDLS, YYNGEE. After removal of 0 bases from V and 4 bases from J, the junction contained 5 bases not matched to a gene. There are 15 residues in the CDR3. This CDR3 reads CASSVGGQGSYGYTF. DNA for the CDR3: TGTGCCAGCAGCGTAGGAGGACAGGGAAGCTATGGCTACACCTTC.

This rearrangement joins TRBV25-1 to TRBJ1-5, with 11 bases identical to TRBD1. After removal of 1 base from V and 2 bases from J, the junction contained 1 base not matched to a gene. Germline values: CDR1 MGHDK, CDR2 SYGVNS. The CDR3 length is 16 residues. Here the CDR3 DNA reads TGTGCCAGCAGTGAATGGGACAGGGGGGGCAATCAGCCCCAGCATTTT. Translating gives CASSEWDRGGNQPQHF.